The 10 T cell receptor beta chains below come from one sample, sequenced in a study of T cell clusters in autoimmune cytopenias. TRB was amplified by touch-down multiplex PCR, primer pools A and B combined. TCRdb re-called the multiplex PCR reads, yielding one record per CDR3 amino acid sequence without DNA. The specimen's table records thousands of distinct CDR3 sequences. Each sample's input was 200 to 300 ng genomic DNA, 38,000 or so genome equivalents. The source material was peripheral blood. The receptor set was obtained from a human donor with an autoimmune cytopenia or autoimmune hepatitis (not recorded which).

The chain is built from TRBV10-3 and TRBJ1-2; TCRdb outputs TRBD1, but without DNA this stays unchecked. The length of the CDR3 is 13 residues. CDR1 is ENHRY, CDR2 SYGVKD, per germline. CDR3 loop: CAISVGGVNGYTF.

Its frequency marks this clonotype as medium-sized (0.01 to 0.1%). This chain's CDR3 is CASSIRDILTTNEKLFF. This sequence joins TRBV19 and TRBJ1-4; TCRdb's assignment of TRBD1 cannot be checked, as there is no DNA. The germline CDR1 and CDR2 sequences are LNHDA and SQIVND (reference sequence). The CDR3 sequence is 17 residues long.

The CDR3 loop reads CASSPRLAVGKTQYF. The gene calls are TRBV27 and TRBJ2-5; TCRdb designates TRBD2, a call that cannot be tested without DNA. Germline V CDR1 and CDR2: MNHEY, SMNVEV (reference sequence). The CDR3 spans 15 residues.

This rearrangement joins TRBV30 to TRBJ1-5; TCRdb picks TRBD1, but there is no DNA to check that call. Germline CDR1 and CDR2: GTSNPN and SVGIG (reference sequence). CDR3 length: 16 amino acids. Here the CDR3 reads CAWSIGQGGSYQPQHF.

The chain has TRBV24-1 and TRBJ2-6. The V gene's germline CDR1 is KGHDR and CDR2 SFDVKD. This CDR3 is 16 amino acids long. CDR3: CATSDLEARGANVLTF.

This clonotype ranks as medium-sized in terms of frequency. The chain uses TRBV27 and TRBJ2-1. This CDR3 is 15 amino acids long. The germline V gene has CDR1 MNHEY and CDR2 SMNVEV (reference sequence). CDR3 sequence: CASSLAGVVNNEQFF.

The chain couples TRBV5-4 to TRBJ2-5; TCRdb's assignment of TRBD2 cannot be checked, as there is no DNA. The CDR3 length is 15 residues. Looked up from germline, CDR1 is SGHNT and CDR2 is YYREEE (reference sequence). This CDR3 reads CASSAGTSGGKTQYF.

The J gene is TRBJ2-5, the V gene TRBV4-2; TCRdb indicates TRBD2, and absent DNA this call remains unverified. The CDR3 consists of 17 residues. Germline loops: CDR1 LGHNA, CDR2 YNFKEQ. The CDR3 loop is CASSQDRSLAGGETQYF.

The rearrangement joins TRBV15 to TRBJ2-3. Germline CDR1 reads LNHNV; CDR2 reads YYDKDF (reference sequence). The CDR3 totals 12 residues. CDR3 protein: CATSKSTDTQYF.

This clonotype is deemed medium-sized (0.01 to 0.1%) by its frequency. The V and J genes are TRBV19 and TRBJ2-3; TCRdb calls TRBD1, which cannot be checked without DNA. The CDR3 is 12 amino acids. Germline-derived CDR1 and CDR2 are LNHDA and SQIVND (reference sequence). CDR3 sequence: CASGQGLDTQYF.